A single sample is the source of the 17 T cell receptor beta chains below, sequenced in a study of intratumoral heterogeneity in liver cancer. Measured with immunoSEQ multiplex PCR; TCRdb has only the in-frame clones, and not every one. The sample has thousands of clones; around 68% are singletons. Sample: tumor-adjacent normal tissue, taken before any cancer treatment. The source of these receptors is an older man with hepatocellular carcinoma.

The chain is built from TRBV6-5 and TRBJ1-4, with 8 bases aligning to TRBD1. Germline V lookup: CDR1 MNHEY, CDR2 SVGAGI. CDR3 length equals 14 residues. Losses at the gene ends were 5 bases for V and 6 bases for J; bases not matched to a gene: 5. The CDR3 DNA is TGTGCCAGCAGTAGACAGGGGCGTTATGAAAAACTGTTTTTT. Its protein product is CASSRQGRYEKLFF.

For the CDR3, the DNA is TGTGCCACCAGCAGAGTAGGGGGGGCCAAAAACATTCAGTACTTC. It translates to CATSRVGGAKNIQYF. V and J are TRBV15 and TRBJ2-4; D tentatively reads TRBD1 or TRBD2 (6 bases each). CDR3 size: 15 residues. Trimming took 1 base from V and 1 from J, leaving 8 bases between them. Germline CDR1 and CDR2: LNHNV and YYDKDF (reference sequence).

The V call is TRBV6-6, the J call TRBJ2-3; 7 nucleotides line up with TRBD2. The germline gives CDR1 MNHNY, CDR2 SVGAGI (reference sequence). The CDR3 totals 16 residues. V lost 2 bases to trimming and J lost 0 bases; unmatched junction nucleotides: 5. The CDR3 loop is CASSYGTTSSTDTQYF. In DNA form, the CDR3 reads TGTGCCAGCAGTTACGGGACTACTTCTAGCACAGATACGCAGTATTTT.

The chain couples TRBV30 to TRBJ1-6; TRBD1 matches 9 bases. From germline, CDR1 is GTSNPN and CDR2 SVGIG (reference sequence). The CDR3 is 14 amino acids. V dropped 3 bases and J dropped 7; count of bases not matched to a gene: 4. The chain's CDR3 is CAWSRQGGNSPLHF. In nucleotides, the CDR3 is TGTGCCTGGAGCCGACAGGGGGGAAATTCACCCCTCCACTTT.

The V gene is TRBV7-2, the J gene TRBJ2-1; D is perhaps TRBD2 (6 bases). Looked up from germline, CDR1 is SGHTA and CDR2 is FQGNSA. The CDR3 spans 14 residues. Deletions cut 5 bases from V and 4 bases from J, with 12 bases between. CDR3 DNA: TGTGCCAGCAGCCCTAGCGAAATTTACAATGAGCAGTTCTTC. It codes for CASSPSEIYNEQFF.

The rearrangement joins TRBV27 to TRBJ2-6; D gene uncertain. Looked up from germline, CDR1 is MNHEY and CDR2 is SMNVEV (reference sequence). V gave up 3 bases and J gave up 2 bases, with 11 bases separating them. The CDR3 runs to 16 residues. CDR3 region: CASSFSSGPGANVLTF. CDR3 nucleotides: TGTGCCAGCAGTTTTTCATCAGGACCTGGGGCCAACGTCCTGACTTTC.

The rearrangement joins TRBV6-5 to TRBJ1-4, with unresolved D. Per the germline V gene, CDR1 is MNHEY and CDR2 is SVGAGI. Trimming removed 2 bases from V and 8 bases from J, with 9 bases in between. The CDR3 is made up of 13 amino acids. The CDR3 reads CASSYGTAEKLFF. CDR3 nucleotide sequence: TGTGCCAGCAGTTACGGAACGGCCGAAAAACTGTTTTTT.

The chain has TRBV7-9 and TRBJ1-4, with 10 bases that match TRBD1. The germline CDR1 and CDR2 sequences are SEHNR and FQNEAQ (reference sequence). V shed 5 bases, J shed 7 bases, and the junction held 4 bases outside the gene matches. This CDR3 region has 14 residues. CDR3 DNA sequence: TGTGCCAGCAGCCGAGGACAGGGGGGTGAAAAACTGTTTTTT. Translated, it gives CASSRGQGGEKLFF.

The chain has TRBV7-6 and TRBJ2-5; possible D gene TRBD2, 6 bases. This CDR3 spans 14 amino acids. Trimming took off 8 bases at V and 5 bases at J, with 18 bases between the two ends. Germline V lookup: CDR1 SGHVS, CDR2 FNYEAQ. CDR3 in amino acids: CASGVGGSTETQYF. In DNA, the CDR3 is TGTGCCAGCGGAGTTGGGGGGTCGACGGAGACCCAGTACTTC.

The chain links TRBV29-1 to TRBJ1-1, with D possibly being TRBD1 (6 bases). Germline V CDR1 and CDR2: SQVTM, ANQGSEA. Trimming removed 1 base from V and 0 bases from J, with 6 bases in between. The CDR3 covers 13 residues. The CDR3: CSVEGGLNTEAFF. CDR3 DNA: TGCAGCGTTGAAGGGGGGCTGAACACTGAAGCTTTCTTT.

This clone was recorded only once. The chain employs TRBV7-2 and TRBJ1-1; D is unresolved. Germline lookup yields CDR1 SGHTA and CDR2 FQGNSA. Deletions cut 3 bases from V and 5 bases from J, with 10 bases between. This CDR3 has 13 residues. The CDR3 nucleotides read TGTGCCAGCAGCTTTGGAGGGTGGACTGAAGCTTTCTTT. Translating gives CASSFGGWTEAFF.

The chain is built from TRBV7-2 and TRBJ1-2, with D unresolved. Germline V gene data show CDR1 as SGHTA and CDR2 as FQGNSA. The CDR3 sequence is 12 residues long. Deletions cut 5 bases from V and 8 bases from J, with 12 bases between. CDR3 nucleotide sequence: TGTGCCAGCAGCGAAGGCCTTTTCGGCTACACCTTC. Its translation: CASSEGLFGYTF. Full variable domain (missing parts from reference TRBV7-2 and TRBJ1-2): GAGVSQSPSNKVTEKGKDVELRCDPISGHTALYWYRQSLGQGLEFLIYFQGNSAPDKSGLPSDRFSAERTGGSVSTLTIQRTQQEDSAVYLCASSEGLFGYTFGSGTRLTVV.

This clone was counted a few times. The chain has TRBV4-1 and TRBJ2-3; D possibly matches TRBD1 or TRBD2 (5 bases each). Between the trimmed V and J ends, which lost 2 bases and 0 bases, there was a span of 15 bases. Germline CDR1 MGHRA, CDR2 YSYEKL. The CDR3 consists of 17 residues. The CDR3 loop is CASSQRGATTSTDTQYF. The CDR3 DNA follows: TGCGCCAGCAGCCAAAGAGGGGCGACAACTAGCACAGATACGCAGTATTTT.

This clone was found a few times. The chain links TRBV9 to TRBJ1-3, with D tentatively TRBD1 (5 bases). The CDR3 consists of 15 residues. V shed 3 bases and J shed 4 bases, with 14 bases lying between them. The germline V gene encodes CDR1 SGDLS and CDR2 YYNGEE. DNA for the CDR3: TGTGCCAGCAGCGAGGTAGGGACTGGAGGAAACACCATATATTTT. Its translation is CASSEVGTGGNTIYF.

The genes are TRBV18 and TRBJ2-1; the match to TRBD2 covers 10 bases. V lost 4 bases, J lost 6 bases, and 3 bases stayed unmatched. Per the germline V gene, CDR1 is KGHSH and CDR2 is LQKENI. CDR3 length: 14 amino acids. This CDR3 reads CASSLSGGTNEQFF. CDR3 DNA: TGTGCCAGCTCACTTAGCGGGGGGACCAATGAGCAGTTCTTC.

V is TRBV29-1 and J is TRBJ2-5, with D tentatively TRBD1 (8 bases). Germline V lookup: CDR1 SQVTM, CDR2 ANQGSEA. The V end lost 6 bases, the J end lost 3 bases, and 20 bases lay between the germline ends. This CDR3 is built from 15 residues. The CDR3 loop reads CSVDNTGGREETQYF. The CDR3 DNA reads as TGCAGCGTGGATAATACAGGGGGGAGGGAAGAGACCCAGTACTTC.

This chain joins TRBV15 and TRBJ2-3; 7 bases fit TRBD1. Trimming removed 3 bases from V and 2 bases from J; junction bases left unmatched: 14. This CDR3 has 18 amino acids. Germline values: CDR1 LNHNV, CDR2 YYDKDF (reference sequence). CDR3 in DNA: TGTGCCACCAGCAGTCCTAAAAGGGAACAGGGGTTCACAGATACGCAGTATTTT. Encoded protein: CATSSPKREQGFTDTQYF. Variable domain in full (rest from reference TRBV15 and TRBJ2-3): DAMVIQNPRYQVTQFGKPVTLSCSQTLNHNVMYWYQQKSSQAPKLLFHYYDKDFNNEADTPDNFQSRRPNTSFCFLDIRSPGLGDTAMYLCATSSPKREQGFTDTQYFGPGTRLTVL.